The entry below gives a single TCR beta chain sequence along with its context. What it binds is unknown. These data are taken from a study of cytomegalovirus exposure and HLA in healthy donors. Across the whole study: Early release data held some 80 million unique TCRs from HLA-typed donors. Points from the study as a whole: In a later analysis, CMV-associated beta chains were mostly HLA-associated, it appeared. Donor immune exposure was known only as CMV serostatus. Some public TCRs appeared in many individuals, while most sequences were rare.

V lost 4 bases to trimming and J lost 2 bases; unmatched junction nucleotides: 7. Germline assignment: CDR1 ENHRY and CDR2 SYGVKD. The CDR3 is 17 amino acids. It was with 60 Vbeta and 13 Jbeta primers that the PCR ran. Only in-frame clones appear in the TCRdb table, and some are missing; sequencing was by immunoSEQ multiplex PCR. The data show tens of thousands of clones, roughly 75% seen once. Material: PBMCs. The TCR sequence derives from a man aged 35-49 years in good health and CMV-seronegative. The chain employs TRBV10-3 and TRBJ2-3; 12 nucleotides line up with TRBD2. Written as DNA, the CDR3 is TGTGCCATCAGTGTAAGGACTAGCGGGACTTTCACAGATACGCAGTATTTT. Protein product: CAISVRTSGTFTDTQYF.